This entry lists 12 T cell receptor beta chains sequenced from one sample in a study of metastatic and nonmetastatic thyroid tumors (dated by TCRdb to the early 2020s). No patient had received any treatment before thyroid surgery. The protocol used for the library was PCR. Sequenced on an Illumina HiSeq 4000. The public reads were run again by TCRdb, first through fastp at Q25 and then through MiXCR, and only productive beta chains were kept. Present in this sample are 15,000 to 20,000 clones, 21% of which were seen just once. The ten largest clones capture about 18% of the sample. Sequencing was done on a sample of tumor tissue. The receptors were sampled from a female donor with papillary thyroid cancer or a benign thyroid nodule (not recorded which). Some clones in this sample may be carry-over from other donors' samples.

This clone was observed a handful of times. Possible read error: a much larger clone is one base away. This chain links TRBV7-7 with TRBJ2-5; the D call may be TRBD1 or TRBD2 (6 bases each). The germline gives CDR1 SSHAT, CDR2 FNYEAQ (reference sequence). The CDR3 spans 13 residues. CDR3 in amino acids: CASSSGRGETHYF. In DNA, the CDR3 is TGTGCTAGCAGCTCAGGAAGGGGGGAGACCCATTACTTC.

This clone was observed many times. The chain carries TRBV19 and TRBJ2-1, with 7 nucleotides matching TRBD2. J was trimmed by 4 bases and V by 5 bases; bases with no gene match: 8. Germline CDR1 LNHDA, CDR2 SQIVND (reference sequence). The CDR3 runs 15 residues. The CDR3 protein is CASSGRPSGYNEQFF. CDR3 coding DNA: TGTGCCAGTAGTGGAAGGCCTAGCGGTTACAATGAGCAGTTCTTC.

This clone was observed many times. The chain uses TRBV28 and TRBJ1-6; a possible D gene is TRBD1 (5 bases). Trimming stripped 2 bases from V and 7 bases from J, with 12 bases between. The CDR3 runs to 15 residues. From germline, CDR1 is MDHEN and CDR2 SYDVKM. CDR3 protein: CASSLKLGANSPLHF. CDR3 coding DNA: TGTGCCAGCAGTTTAAAGTTAGGGGCAAATTCACCCCTCCACTTT.

This clone appeared many times. This sequence joins TRBV12-3 or TRBV12-4 and TRBJ2-7; tentatively, D is TRBD2 (6 bases). This CDR3 region has 12 residues. V shed 8 bases and J shed 4 bases, with 12 bases lying between them. Here the CDR3 DNA reads TGTGCCAGCCAGGGACTGGGATACGAGCAGTACTTC. Protein sequence: CASQGLGYEQYF.

This chain joins TRBV18 and TRBJ2-3; D gene unclear. Trimming took 3 bases from V and 5 from J, leaving 15 bases between them. From germline, CDR1 is KGHSH and CDR2 LQKENI. There are 15 residues in the CDR3. The CDR3 region is CASSPTGGPQDTQYF. The CDR3 coding sequence is TGTGCCAGCTCACCCACTGGTGGGCCCCAAGATACGCAGTATTTT.

This clone was seen at least ten times. The V call is TRBV20-1, the J call TRBJ2-1, with D uncertain. This CDR3 contains 14 residues. Trimming pared 0 bases from V and 0 bases from J, leaving 6 bases between. Germline values: CDR1 DFQATT, CDR2 SNEGSKA (reference sequence). The CDR3 DNA follows: TGCAGTGCTAGAGATTTAATCTCCTACAATGAGCAGTTCTTC. Its translation: CSARDLISYNEQFF.

This clone is labeled medium-sized. The V call is TRBV20-1, the J call TRBJ2-7, with 9 nucleotides matching TRBD1. V gave up 1 base and J gave up 0 bases; unmatched junction bases: 7. This CDR3 comprises 16 residues. Germline values: CDR1 DFQATT, CDR2 SNEGSKA (reference sequence). CDR3 residues: CSARGGDRDSSYEQYF. CDR3 DNA: TGCAGTGCTAGAGGGGGGGACAGGGATAGCTCCTACGAGCAGTACTTC.

In its sample, this clone was seen many times. The CDR3, as DNA: TGCGCCAGCAGCCAAGATCGGGACGGTGCAAATACGCAGTATTTT. It yields the protein CASSQDRDGANTQYF. V usage is TRBV4-1 and J usage is TRBJ2-3, with D tentatively TRBD1 or TRBD2 (5 bases each). Trimming left V 0 bases short and J 7 bases short, with 14 bases between. The CDR3 is made up of 15 amino acids. Germline V gene sequence: CDR1 MGHRA, CDR2 YSYEKL.

The chain couples TRBV12-3 or TRBV12-4 to TRBJ2-1; weak D call: TRBD2 (5 bases). V dropped 6 bases and J dropped 6 bases, with 21 bases sitting between them. The CDR3 is made up of 16 amino acids. The CDR3 region is CASSLRRGSLPNEQFF. Written as DNA, the CDR3 is TGTGCCAGCAGCCTCCGGAGAGGGAGCCTACCCAATGAGCAGTTCTTC.

The sample holds a few counts of this clone. The chain is built from TRBV19 and TRBJ2-5; TRBD1 matches at 7 bases. The V and J ends lost 4 bases and 7 bases, in that order; junction bases with no gene match: 9. Per germline, CDR1 LNHDA and CDR2 SQIVND (reference sequence). The CDR3 covers 14 residues. CDR3 sequence reads: CASSTSTGRVTQYF. As DNA, the CDR3 is TGTGCCAGTAGTACGTCGACAGGGCGAGTGACCCAGTACTTC.

This clone has a count of ten or more. CDR3 protein: CSATHRDHQETQYF. The CDR3, as DNA: TGCAGTGCAACGCACAGGGACCATCAAGAGACCCAGTACTTC. This chain links TRBV20-1 with TRBJ2-5; perhaps TRBD1 as D (6 bases). CDR3 length: 14 residues. CDR1 and CDR2 from the germline V gene are DFQATT and SNEGSKA (reference sequence). The V and J ends lost 6 bases and 2 bases respectively, with 16 bases between them.

This clone has just one count. This chain uses TRBV2 with TRBJ2-7; no definite D call. Trimming cost V 4 bases and J 4 bases, with 14 bases left between them. This CDR3 comprises 14 residues. CDR1 is SNHLY, CDR2 FYNNEI, per germline. As DNA, the CDR3 is TGTGCCAGCAGTGGGGCAGAGACCCTATACGAGCAGTACTTC. Encoded protein: CASSGAETLYEQYF.